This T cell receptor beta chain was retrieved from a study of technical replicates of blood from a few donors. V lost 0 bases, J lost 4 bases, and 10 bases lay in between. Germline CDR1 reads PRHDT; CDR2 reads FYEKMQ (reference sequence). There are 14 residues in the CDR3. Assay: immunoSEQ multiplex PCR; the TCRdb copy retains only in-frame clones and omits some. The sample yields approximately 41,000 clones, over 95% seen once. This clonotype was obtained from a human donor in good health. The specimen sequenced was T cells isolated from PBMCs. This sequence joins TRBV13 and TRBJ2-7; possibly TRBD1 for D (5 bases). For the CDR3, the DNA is TGTGCCAGCAGCTTAGGATGGGGCGTGTACGAGCAGTACTTC. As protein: CASSLGWGVYEQYF. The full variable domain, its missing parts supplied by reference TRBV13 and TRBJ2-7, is AAGVIQSPRHLIKEKRETATLKCYPIPRHDTVYWYQQGPGQDPQFLISFYEKMQSDKGSIPDRFSAQQFSDYHSELNMSSLELGDSALYFCASSLGWGVYEQYFGPGTRLTVT.